The 12 T cell receptor beta chains below come from one sample, sequenced in a study of radiation and T cells in renal cell carcinoma. Time point described: blood 2 weeks post-SBRT. Sample treatment: 15 Gy SBRT to primary tumor, nephrectomy 4 weeks later. The method was immunoSEQ multiplex PCR; TCRdb's version includes in-frame clones alone and lacks a portion of them. This sample has 100,000 to 150,000 clones; more than 75% occur once, and the top ten carry over 4.5%. The sample consisted of blood, taken from a patient whose treatment included radiotherapy and nephrectomy. Source of these receptors: a woman in her 70s with renal cell carcinoma.

This chain joins TRBV2 and TRBJ2-1; a weak D match, TRBD1 (6 bases). The V end lost 6 bases, the J end lost 4 bases, and 16 bases lay between the germline ends. The germline CDR1 and CDR2 sequences are SNHLY and FYNNEI. The CDR3 has 15 amino acids. DNA of the CDR3: TGTGCCAGCAGAGAGGGACACGGCCCTTACAATGAGCAGTTCTTC. Translated, it gives CASREGHGPYNEQFF.

The rearrangement links TRBV5-6 to TRBJ1-4; TRBD1 matches 7 bases. This CDR3 has 14 residues. The V and J ends lost 4 bases and 7 bases, in that order; junction bases with no gene match: 7. Germline V gene lookup returns CDR1 SGHDT and CDR2 YYEEEE. CDR3 loop: CASSLDRRGEKLFF. The CDR3 bases are TGTGCCAGCAGCCTGGACAGGCGGGGTGAAAAACTGTTTTTT. The entire variable domain, with the rest obtained from reference TRBV5-6 and TRBJ1-4, is as follows: DAGVTQSPTHLIKTRGQQVTLRCSPKSGHDTVSWYQQALGQGPQFIFQYYEEEERQRGNFPDRFSGHQFPNYSSELNVNALLLGDSALYLCASSLDRRGEKLFFGSGTQLSVL.

V gene TRBV27 combines with J gene TRBJ1-2; D is perhaps TRBD1 (6 bases). Trimming stripped 2 bases from V and 6 bases from J, with 10 bases between. This CDR3 region has 13 residues. CDR1 is MNHEY, CDR2 SMNVEV, per germline (reference sequence). CDR3: CASSLGGHNGYTF. Here the CDR3 DNA reads TGTGCCAGCAGTTTAGGGGGGCACAATGGCTACACCTTC.

In its sample, this clone was seen a few times. This chain uses TRBV5-1 with TRBJ1-1, with D tentatively TRBD1 (5 bases). Trimming stripped 2 bases from V and 6 bases from J, with 8 bases between. The CDR3 length is 12 residues. The V gene's germline CDR1 is SGHRS and CDR2 YFSETQ. The DNA for the CDR3 is TGCGCCAGCAGCTTTCCGGGGCCTGAAGCTTTCTTT. It specifies CASSFPGPEAFF.

Comments on this clone: Other DNA sequences in the sample encode the same CDR3. This chain links TRBV7-8 with TRBJ2-7; D call uncertain. The CDR3 loop spans 13 amino acids. Germline lookup yields CDR1 SGHVS and CDR2 FQNEAQ. V was shortened by 5 bases and J by 3 bases, with 11 bases between the two germline ends. The CDR3 sequence is CASSPTLYYEQYF. The CDR3 DNA follows: TGTGCCAGCAGCCCTACCCTATACTACGAGCAGTACTTC.

V usage is TRBV7-6 and J usage is TRBJ1-2; TRBD1 agrees at 12 bases. Germline CDR1 SGHVS, CDR2 FNYEAQ. V shed 5 bases, J shed 8 bases, and the junction held 6 bases outside the gene matches. This CDR3 has 14 residues. The CDR3 is CASSLGQGAWGYTF. Written as DNA, the CDR3 is TGTGCCAGCAGCCTGGGACAGGGGGCATGGGGCTACACCTTC.

V usage is TRBV7-9 and J usage is TRBJ2-1; 11 nucleotides match TRBD2. V shed 5 bases, J shed 8 bases, and the junction held 8 bases outside the gene matches. This CDR3 is built from 15 residues. In germline, CDR1 is SEHNR, CDR2 FQNEAQ (reference sequence). CDR3 in amino acids: CASSPRTSGWDEQFF. The CDR3 coding sequence is TGTGCCAGCAGCCCCAGGACTAGCGGGTGGGATGAGCAGTTCTTC.

The V gene is TRBV27, the J gene TRBJ1-6, with 9 positions matching TRBD1. V shed 6 bases and J 4 bases; nucleotides not matched to a gene: 10. Germline CDR1 reads MNHEY; CDR2 reads SMNVEV (reference sequence). The CDR3 has 17 amino acids. The chain's CDR3 is CASRKGTGFGYNSPLHF. As DNA, the CDR3 is TGTGCCAGCAGGAAGGGGACAGGGTTTGGTTATAATTCACCCCTCCACTTT.

The chain employs TRBV7-9 and TRBJ2-5; D perhaps matches TRBD2 (5 bases). This CDR3 is 14 amino acids long. In germline, CDR1 is SEHNR, CDR2 FQNEAQ (reference sequence). V was clipped by 5 bases and J by 5 bases, with 15 bases between them. CDR3 coding DNA: TGTGCCAGCAGCCCTGGACTTCCGGGGGAGACCCAGTACTTC. As protein: CASSPGLPGETQYF.

J is TRBJ2-1 and V is TRBV7-8; tentatively, D is TRBD2 (7 bases). The CDR3 is 15 amino acids. V shed 3 bases and J shed 4 bases, with 13 bases lying between them. Germline-derived CDR1 and CDR2 are SGHVS and FQNEAQ. The CDR3 reads CASSLGGTTYNEQFF. The CDR3 DNA reads TGTGCCAGCAGCTTGGGGGGGACAACTTACAATGAGCAGTTCTTC.

This chain's CDR3 is CASSHQQLHGTDTQYF. CDR3 sequence (DNA): TGTGCCAGCAGCCACCAACAGCTACACGGCACAGATACGCAGTATTTT. The chain links TRBV5-4 to TRBJ2-3; no clear D. Germline CDR1 reads SGHNT; CDR2 reads YYREEE (reference sequence). The germline V and J ends were trimmed by 4 bases and 1 base, with 16 bases remaining between them. This CDR3 comprises 16 residues.

This clone was detected only a few times. The chain recombines TRBV9 with TRBJ1-2; D not certain. The CDR3 contains 13 residues. Trimming left V 0 bases short and J 4 bases short, with 7 bases between. Germline assignment: CDR1 SGDLS and CDR2 YYNGEE. CDR3 amino acids: CASSVVTGYGYTF. CDR3 coding DNA: TGTGCCAGCAGCGTAGTCACGGGCTATGGCTACACCTTC. The whole variable domain, filled in from reference TRBV9 and TRBJ1-2, reads DSGVTQTPKHLITATGQRVTLRCSPRSGDLSVYWYQQSLDQGLQFLIQYYNGEERAKGNILERFSAQQFPDLHSELNLSSLELGDSALYFCASSVVTGYGYTFGSGTRLTVV.